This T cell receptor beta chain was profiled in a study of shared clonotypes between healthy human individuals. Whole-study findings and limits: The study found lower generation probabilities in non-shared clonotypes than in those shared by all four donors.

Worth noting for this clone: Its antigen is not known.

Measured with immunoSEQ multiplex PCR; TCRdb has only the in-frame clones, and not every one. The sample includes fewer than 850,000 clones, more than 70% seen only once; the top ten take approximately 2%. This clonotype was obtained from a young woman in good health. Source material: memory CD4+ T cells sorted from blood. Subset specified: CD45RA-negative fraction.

The CDR3 spells CAWSVQWHGELFF. CDR3 nucleotide sequence: TGTGCCTGGAGTGTACAGTGGCACGGGGAGCTGTTTTTT. The chain uses TRBV30 and TRBJ2-2; D is undetermined. The V end lost 0 bases, the J end lost 7 bases, and 9 bases lay between the germline ends. This CDR3 comprises 13 residues. Germline-derived CDR1 and CDR2 are GTSNPN and SVGIG (reference sequence).